A single sample is the source of the 13 T cell receptor beta chains below, sequenced in a study of T cells after yellow fever vaccination. One entry per CDR3 protein results from TCRdb running MiXCR on the 5' RACE reads. The data show 300,000 to 350,000 distinct CDR3 sequences, about 4% seen once. The sequencing here drew on PBMCs, taken 5 days after the yellow fever booster vaccination. These receptors originate from a young man who received the YFV17D yellow fever vaccine.

The chain joins TRBV20-1 to TRBJ1-5; 10 bases line up with TRBD1. Unmatched junction bases numbered 4, after V lost 4 bases and J lost 10 bases. The CDR3 runs 12 residues. Germline-derived CDR1 and CDR2 are DFQATT and SNEGSKA (reference sequence). CDR3 sequence (DNA): TGCAGTGCTACGACAGGGGGCACACCCCAGCATTTT. This gives the protein CSATTGGTPQHF.

This clonotype was seen ten or more times. V is TRBV18 and J is TRBJ2-3, with D possibly matching TRBD1 (6 bases). Germline V gene lookup returns CDR1 KGHSH and CDR2 LQKENI. The CDR3 consists of 16 residues. V lost 3 bases and J 6 bases, leaving 19 bases between the germline ends. Here the CDR3 reads CASSPPGQSSGDTQYF. The CDR3, as DNA: TGTGCCAGCTCACCCCCGGGACAATCGTCAGGGGATACGCAGTATTTT.

V usage is TRBV7-2 and J usage is TRBJ1-6; 8 bases map to TRBD1. Germline trimming cut 4 bases from V and 9 bases from J; bases unmatched to any gene: 8. This CDR3 region has 15 residues. Per germline, CDR1 SGHTA and CDR2 FQGNSA. This chain's CDR3 is CASSSRTGLVSPLHF. Written as DNA, the CDR3 is TGTGCCAGCAGCTCCCGGACAGGGTTAGTTTCACCCCTCCACTTT. Based on the CDR3 plus reference TRBV7-2 and TRBJ1-6, the full variable domain is GAGVSQSPSNKVTEKGKDVELRCDPISGHTALYWYRQSLGQGLEFLIYFQGNSAPDKSGLPSDRFSAERTGGSVSTLTIQRTQQEDSAVYLCASSSRTGLVSPLHFGNGTRLTVT.

This clonotype has a count of ten or more. The CDR3 sequence is CSARSPPDNEQFF. DNA of the CDR3: TGCAGTGCTAGATCACCTCCGGACAATGAGCAGTTCTTC. The chain carries TRBV20-1 and TRBJ2-1; the D is unclear. CDR1 DFQATT and CDR2 SNEGSKA come from the germline V gene (reference sequence). The CDR3 sequence is 13 residues long. V shed 2 bases and J shed 5 bases, with 10 bases lying between them.

V and J are TRBV20-1 and TRBJ2-7; TRBD2 agrees at 8 bases. Germline-derived CDR1 and CDR2 are DFQATT and SNEGSKA (reference sequence). The CDR3 is 15 residues long. With 1 base clipped from V and 0 bases from J, the junction kept 5 bases outside the gene matches. CDR3 protein: CSARGAGGSSYEQYF. CDR3 nucleotide sequence: TGCAGTGCTAGAGGGGCGGGGGGCAGCTCCTACGAGCAGTACTTC.

This clonotype was counted between two and nine times. The chain links TRBV12-3 or TRBV12-4 to TRBJ1-2; D is undetermined. V was pared by 2 bases and J by 4 bases, with 17 bases between. The CDR3 loop spans 16 amino acids. The CDR3 loop is CASSLTMADTAYGYTF. The CDR3 region has the DNA TGTGCCAGCAGTTTAACCATGGCCGATACGGCCTATGGCTACACCTTC.

The CDR3 DNA reads as TGTGCCAGCAGCACTCAAGAAAAGACAGGGTTGAGCAATCAGCCCCAGCATTTT. Protein: CASSTQEKTGLSNQPQHF. J is TRBJ1-5 and V is TRBV21-1; the DNA was not used to check the table's D call, TRBD1. TRBV21-1 is recorded as a pseudogene. This CDR3 contains 18 residues.

This clonotype was found many times. The chain employs TRBV11-2 and TRBJ2-2; D is undetermined. V was cut by 0 bases and J by 4 bases, with 6 bases left in between. The CDR3 is 14 amino acids. Per the germline V gene, CDR1 is SGHAT and CDR2 is FQNNGV. CDR3 region: CASSLDIVTGELFF. The CDR3 DNA reads as TGTGCCAGCAGCTTAGACATCGTCACCGGGGAGCTGTTTTTT.

This clonotype showed up just a few times. This sequence joins TRBV4-3 and TRBJ2-2; perhaps TRBD2 as D (5 bases). The CDR3 has 18 amino acids. CDR1 is LGHNA, CDR2 YSLEER, per germline. The germline V and J ends were trimmed by 0 bases and 1 base, with 15 bases remaining between them. The CDR3 nucleotides read TGCGCCAGCAGCCAAGATCTCCTACGAGGGAAGAACACCGGGGAGCTGTTTTTT. Residues: CASSQDLLRGKNTGELFF.

This clonotype was seen a few times. CDR3 coding DNA: TGCGCCAGCAGCCACGGACAGGGTCCCAAAAACATTCAGTACTTC. It specifies CASSHGQGPKNIQYF. The chain links TRBV4-1 to TRBJ2-4; 8 bases are a match to TRBD1. V gave up 3 bases and J gave up 2 bases; unmatched junction bases: 3. The CDR3 extends over 15 amino acids. In germline, CDR1 is MGHRA, CDR2 YSYEKL.

V usage is TRBV20-1 and J usage is TRBJ2-4, with D hard to call. The CDR3 extends over 14 amino acids. V was clipped by 0 bases and J by 0 bases, with 6 bases between them. Germline V gene sequence: CDR1 DFQATT, CDR2 SNEGSKA (reference sequence). CDR3 in DNA: TGCAGTGCTAGAGATTCGCTAGCCAAAAACATTCAGTACTTC. Protein sequence: CSARDSLAKNIQYF.

The sample holds a few counts of this clonotype. A junction end diverges from the germline sequence, so it may reflect a read error. This rearrangement joins TRBV7-7 to TRBJ2-1; D perhaps matches TRBD1 (5 bases). CDR1 is SSHAT, CDR2 FNYEAQ, per germline (reference sequence). This CDR3 spans 13 amino acids. CDR3 sequence reads: CASSTQANNEQFF. Here the CDR3 DNA reads TGTGCTAGCAGCACACAGGCGAACAATGAGCAGTTCTTC.

This clonotype came up a few times. The chain couples TRBV18 to TRBJ2-2; no clear D gene. Germline loops: CDR1 KGHSH, CDR2 LQKENI. The V gene lost 3 bases and the J gene lost 0 bases, with 14 bases spanning the gap. This CDR3 is 17 amino acids long. The CDR3 DNA follows: TGTGCCAGCTCACCCGGACCGGGCTTCGCGAACACCGGGGAGCTGTTTTTT. As protein: CASSPGPGFANTGELFF.